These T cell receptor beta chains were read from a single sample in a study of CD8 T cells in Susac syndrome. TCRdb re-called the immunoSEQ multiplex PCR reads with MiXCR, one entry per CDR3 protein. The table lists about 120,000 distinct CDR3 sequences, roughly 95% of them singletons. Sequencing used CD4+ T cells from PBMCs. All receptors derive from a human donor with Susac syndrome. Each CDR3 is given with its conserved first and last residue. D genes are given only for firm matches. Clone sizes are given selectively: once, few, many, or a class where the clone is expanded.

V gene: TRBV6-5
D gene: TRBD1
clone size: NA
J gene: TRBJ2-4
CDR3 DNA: TGTGCCAGCAGGTCGGGACAGAAAAACATTCAGTACTTC
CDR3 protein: CASRSGQKNIQYF

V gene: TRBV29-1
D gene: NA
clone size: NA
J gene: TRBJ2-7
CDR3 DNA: TGCAGCGTTGAGGCTTCTAGCAGTTACGAGCAGTACTTC
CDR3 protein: CSVEASSSYEQYF

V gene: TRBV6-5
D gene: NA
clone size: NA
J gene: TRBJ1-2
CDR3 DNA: TGTGCCAGCAGTTACTCCCGAGCAGGGGCGTATGGCTACACCTTC
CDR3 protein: CASSYSRAGAYGYTF

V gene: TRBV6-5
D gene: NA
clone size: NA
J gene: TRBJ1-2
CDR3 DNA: TGTGCCAGCAGTTATAATACGCCAGTCGGCTATGGCTACACCTTC
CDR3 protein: CASSYNTPVGYGYTF

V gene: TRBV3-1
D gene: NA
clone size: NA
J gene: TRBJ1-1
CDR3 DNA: TGTGCCAGCAGCCAACAGATCAGGGAGACTGAAGCTTTCTTT
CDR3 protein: CASSQQIRETEAFF

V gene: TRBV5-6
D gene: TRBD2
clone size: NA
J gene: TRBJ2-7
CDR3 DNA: TGTGCCAGCAGCACTCCGGGACTAGCGGGAGCTTACGAGCAGTACTTC
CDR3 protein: CASSTPGLAGAYEQYF

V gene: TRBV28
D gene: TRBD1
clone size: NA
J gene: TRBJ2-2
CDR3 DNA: TGTGCCAGCAGCAGACAGGGGGCGCGGAGGGAGCTGTTTTTT
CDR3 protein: CASSRQGARRELFF

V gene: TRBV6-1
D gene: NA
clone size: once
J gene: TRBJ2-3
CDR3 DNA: TGTGCCAGCAGTGAAGTTGACTATGGGGGGCGGGATACGCAGTATTTT
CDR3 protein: CASSEVDYGGRDTQYF

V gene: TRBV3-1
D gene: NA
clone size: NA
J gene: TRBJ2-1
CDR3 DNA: TGTGCCAGCAGCCAAGTGGTCGGTCCTGAGCAGTTCTTC
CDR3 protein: CASSQVVGPEQFF

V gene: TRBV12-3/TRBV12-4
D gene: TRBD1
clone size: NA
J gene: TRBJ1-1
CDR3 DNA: TGTGCCAGCAGTTTAACCCGACAGGGTAGCACTGAAGCTTTCTTT
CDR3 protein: CASSLTRQGSTEAFF

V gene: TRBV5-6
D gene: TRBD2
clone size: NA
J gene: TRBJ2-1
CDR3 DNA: TGTGCCAGCAGCTTGGCCGGGCGGGAGGACCACAATGAGCAGTTCTTC
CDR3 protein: CASSLAGREDHNEQFF

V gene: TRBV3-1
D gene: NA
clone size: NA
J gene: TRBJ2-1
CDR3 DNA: TGTGCCAGCAGCCAAGAACGCAGGTTGAGTGAGCAGTTCTTC
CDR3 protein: CASSQERRLSEQFF

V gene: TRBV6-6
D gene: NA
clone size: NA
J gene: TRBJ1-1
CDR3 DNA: TGTGCCAGCAGTTATGACACTGAAGCTTTCTTT
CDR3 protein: CASSYDTEAFF

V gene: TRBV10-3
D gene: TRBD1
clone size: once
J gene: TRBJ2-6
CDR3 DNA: TGTGCCATCAGTCTAGGACAGGGGGCGACTGGGGCCAACGTCCTGACTTTC
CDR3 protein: CAISLGQGATGANVLTF

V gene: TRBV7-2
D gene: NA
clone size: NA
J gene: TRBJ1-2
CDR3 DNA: TGTGCCAGCAGCCTCGATGGGGGAGCTAACTATGGCTACACCTTC
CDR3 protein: CASSLDGGANYGYTF

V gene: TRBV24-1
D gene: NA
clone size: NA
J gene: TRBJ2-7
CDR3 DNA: TGTGCCACCAGTGCCGACGAAGGGTTC
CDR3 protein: CATSADEGF

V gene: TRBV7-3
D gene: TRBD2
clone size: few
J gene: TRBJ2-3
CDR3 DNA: TGTGCCAGCAGCTTTAGCGGGGCCAGCACAGATACGCAGTATTTT
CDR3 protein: CASSFSGASTDTQYF

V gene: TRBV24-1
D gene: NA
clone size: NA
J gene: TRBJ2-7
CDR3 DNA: TGTGCCACCAGTGATTTGTGGGGAGAAGGGCAGTACTTC
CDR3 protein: CATSDLWGEGQYF

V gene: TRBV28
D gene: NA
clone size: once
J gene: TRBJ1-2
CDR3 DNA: TGTGCCAGCAGTGAATCCATGGGAGGCTACACCTTC
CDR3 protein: CASSESMGGYTF

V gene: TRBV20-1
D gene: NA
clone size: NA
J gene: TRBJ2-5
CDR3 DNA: TGCAGTGCTAACCCGGGACTGCCACAAGAGACCCAGTACTTC
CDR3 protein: CSANPGLPQETQYF

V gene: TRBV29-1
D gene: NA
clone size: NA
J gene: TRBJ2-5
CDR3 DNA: TGCAGCGTTCCTTGGGTTGCGCAAGAGACCCAGTACTTC
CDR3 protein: CSVPWVAQETQYF

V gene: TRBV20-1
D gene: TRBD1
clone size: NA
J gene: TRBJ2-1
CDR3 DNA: TGCAGTGCCCCGGGACAGGCCGGGGATGAGCAGTTCTTC
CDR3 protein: CSAPGQAGDEQFF

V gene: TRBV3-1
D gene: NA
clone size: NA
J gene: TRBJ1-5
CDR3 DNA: TGTGCCAGCAGCCAGAGTTGGACGGGACAGCCCCAGCATTTT
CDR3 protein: CASSQSWTGQPQHF

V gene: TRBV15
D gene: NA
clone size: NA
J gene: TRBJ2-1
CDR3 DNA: TGTGCCACCAGCAGAGATCTGACTACCTCCTACAATGAGCAGTTCTTC
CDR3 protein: CATSRDLTTSYNEQFF

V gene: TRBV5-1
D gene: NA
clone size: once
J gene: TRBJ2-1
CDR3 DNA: TGCGCCAGCAGCTTCGGCAGGAACAATGAGCAGTTCTTC
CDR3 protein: CASSFGRNNEQFF

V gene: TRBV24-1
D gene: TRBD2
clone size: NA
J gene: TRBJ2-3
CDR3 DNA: TGTGCCACCAGTGATTTTACTAGCGGCACGGCAGATACGCAGTATTTT
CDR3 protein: CATSDFTSGTADTQYF

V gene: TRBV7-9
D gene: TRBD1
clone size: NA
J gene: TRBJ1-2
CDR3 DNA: TGTGCCAGCAGCTTGGACAGGGGAGAATATGGCTACACCTTC
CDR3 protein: CASSLDRGEYGYTF